These 22 T cell receptor beta chains share one sample of origin, sequenced in a study of blood T cell repertoires in COVID-19. The method was immunoSEQ multiplex PCR; TCRdb's version includes in-frame clones alone and lacks a portion of them. The sample records nearly 95,000 clones, around 87% being singletons. The sequenced sample consisted of peripheral blood. The source of these receptors is a human donor with acute or convalescent COVID-19. The donor label of this sample is uncertain.

The chain employs TRBV3-1 (or the pseudogene TRBV3-2) and TRBJ2-7, with TRBD1 identical over 10 bases. CDR1 and CDR2 (germline): LGHDT, YNNKEL (reference sequence). The CDR3 loop spans 13 amino acids. The V and J ends lost 4 bases and 3 bases, in that order; junction bases with no gene match: 0. The CDR3 DNA follows: TGTGCCAGCAGCCGGACAGGGGGCTACGAGCAGTACTTC. Translating gives CASSRTGGYEQYF.

The rearrangement links TRBV9 to TRBJ1-2, with TRBD1 identical over 7 bases. The CDR3 extends over 15 amino acids. Trimming at V came to 4 bases and at J to 4 bases, leaving 10 bases not matched to a gene. CDR1 and CDR2 (germline): SGDLS, YYNGEE. In DNA, the CDR3 is TGTGCCAGCAGCCCCCTGACAGGGAATCGCTATGGCTACACCTTC. As protein: CASSPLTGNRYGYTF.

CDR3 DNA sequence: TGCGCCAGCAGCGCGGAGAGACAGGGGCGACCCTACGAGCAGTACTTC. Amino acid sequence: CASSAERQGRPYEQYF. The chain links TRBV5-1 to TRBJ2-7, with TRBD1 identical over 8 bases. This CDR3 has 16 amino acids. The J segment lost 2 bases and the V segment lost 4 bases, leaving 11 bases of the junction unmatched. The germline V gene has CDR1 SGHRS and CDR2 YFSETQ.

The CDR3 sequence: CASSFGTAYGYGYTF. The CDR3 nucleotides are TGTGCCAGCAGCTTTGGGACAGCCTACGGCTATGGCTACACCTTC. The chain combines TRBV7-8 with TRBJ1-2; 7 nucleotides agree with TRBD1. The CDR3 has 15 amino acids. Trimming removed 3 bases from V and 4 bases from J; junction bases left unmatched: 8. Germline CDR1 and CDR2: SGHVS and FQNEAQ.

The V and J genes are TRBV10-3 and TRBJ1-2; no reliable D call. CDR1 and CDR2 from the germline V gene are ENHRY and SYGVKD. The CDR3 is 13 residues long. V was clipped by 3 bases and J by 4 bases, with 9 bases between them. CDR3 amino acids: CAISDPVLYGYTF. CDR3 in DNA: TGTGCCATCAGTGATCCCGTCCTCTATGGCTACACCTTC.

The V call is TRBV30, the J call TRBJ2-2; no reliable D call. The germline gives CDR1 GTSNPN, CDR2 SVGIG (reference sequence). V was shortened by 5 bases and J by 2 bases, with 12 bases between the two germline ends. This CDR3 has 14 amino acids. The CDR3 DNA reads TGTGCCTGGCAGATTTACAGCAACACCGGGGAGCTGTTTTTT. This encodes CAWQIYSNTGELFF.

This clone was observed once. This sequence joins TRBV5-1 and TRBJ1-3; 9 nucleotides agree with TRBD1. The CDR3 has 16 amino acids. Germline V gives CDR1 SGHRS, CDR2 YFSETQ. The ends lost 5 bases at V and 4 bases at J; junction bases unmatched: 10. CDR3 region: CASRDTNRGPGNTIYF. The CDR3, as DNA: TGCGCCAGCAGAGATACAAACAGGGGGCCGGGAAACACCATATATTTT.

J is TRBJ2-1 and V is TRBV7-8; 9 nucleotides match TRBD1. Germline values: CDR1 SGHVS, CDR2 FQNEAQ. The V gene end was trimmed by 5 bases and the J gene end by 3 bases; junction bases not matched to a gene: 5. CDR3 size: 15 residues. Here the CDR3 DNA reads TGTGCCAGCAGCCCGGGACAGGGAGTCTACAATGAGCAGTTCTTC. It yields the protein CASSPGQGVYNEQFF.

Written as DNA, the CDR3 is TGTGCCATCACCTCCGACAGGGCAGATACGCAGTATTTT. It yields the protein CAITSDRADTQYF. This chain uses TRBV10-3 with TRBJ2-3; 7 nucleotides align to TRBD1. J gave up 4 bases and V 7 bases, and 5 bases lay outside the gene matches. The CDR3 totals 13 residues. From germline, CDR1 is ENHRY and CDR2 SYGVKD.

The chain uses TRBV10-3 and TRBJ2-2; D gene unclear. The CDR3 is 15 amino acids. Trimming cost V 6 bases and J 3 bases, with 14 bases left between them. CDR1 is ENHRY, CDR2 SYGVKD, per germline. The CDR3 DNA reads TGTGCCATCAGAGTCGAGGCTAAGTACACCGGGGAGCTGTTTTTT. This gives the protein CAIRVEAKYTGELFF.

The rearrangement uses TRBV9 and TRBJ1-3; D is ambiguous. V was trimmed by 0 bases and J by 0 bases, leaving 7 bases between them. In germline, CDR1 is SGDLS, CDR2 YYNGEE. The CDR3 is 15 residues long. CDR3 in amino acids: CASSVAGISGNTIYF. Written as DNA, the CDR3 is TGTGCCAGCAGCGTAGCCGGGATCTCTGGAAACACCATATATTTT.

The chain combines TRBV27 with TRBJ2-7, with D possibly being TRBD1 (6 bases). Trimming took off 2 bases at V and 6 bases at J, with 14 bases between the two ends. Germline V gene data show CDR1 as MNHEY and CDR2 as SMNVEV (reference sequence). The CDR3 length is 14 residues. Here the CDR3 DNA reads TGTGCCAGCAGTTTAGAGACAGGACGGGGCGAGCAGTACTTC. This gives the protein CASSLETGRGEQYF.

This clone has more than one count but fewer than ten. This chain uses TRBV15 with TRBJ2-5, with 7 bases matching TRBD1. Germline values: CDR1 LNHNV, CDR2 YYDKDF (reference sequence). V shed 0 bases, J shed 2 bases, and the junction held 3 bases outside the gene matches. CDR3 size: 15 residues. The CDR3 DNA reads TGTGCCACCAGCAGAGATAGGGGGCAGCAAGAGACCCAGTACTTC. This translates into CATSRDRGQQETQYF.

This clone has only one observation. The rearrangement links TRBV3-1 (or the pseudogene TRBV3-2) to TRBJ1-6, with 7 bases lining up with TRBD1. V was pared by 0 bases and J by 5 bases, with 1 base of the junction left unmatched. Germline CDR1 LGHDT, CDR2 YNNKEL (reference sequence). This CDR3 region has 15 residues. CDR3 bases: TGTGCCAGCAGCCAAGATGACAGGGATAATTCACCCCTCCACTTT. It encodes CASSQDDRDNSPLHF.

This clone was observed a handful of times. The chain joins TRBV30 to TRBJ1-2; weak D call: TRBD1 (5 bases). Between the trimmed V and J ends, which lost 4 bases and 4 bases, there was a span of 13 bases. There are 13 residues in the CDR3. Germline loops: CDR1 GTSNPN, CDR2 SVGIG (reference sequence). CDR3 loop: CAWNKLGLYGYTF. CDR3 bases: TGTGCCTGGAATAAATTGGGGCTCTATGGCTACACCTTC.

The gene calls are TRBV11-2 and TRBJ2-5; 8 bases align to TRBD2. CDR1 SGHAT and CDR2 FQNNGV come from the germline V gene. The trim removed 5 bases at V and 6 bases at J, leaving 8 bases unmatched. The CDR3 consists of 14 residues. The CDR3 sequence is CASSPAGGGKTQYF. The DNA for the CDR3 is TGTGCCAGCAGCCCCGCGGGGGGAGGAAAGACCCAGTACTTC.

V gene TRBV30 combines with J gene TRBJ2-5, with 7 bases fitting TRBD1. The CDR3 sequence is 13 residues long. The V gene's germline CDR1 is GTSNPN and CDR2 SVGIG (reference sequence). V lost 3 bases, J lost 8 bases, and 9 bases stayed unmatched. The CDR3 protein is CAWSRGGEVTQYF. DNA for the CDR3: TGTGCCTGGAGCCGAGGGGGCGAGGTAACCCAGTACTTC. Filled out from reference TRBV30 and TRBJ2-5, the complete variable domain reads SQTIHQWPATLVQPVGSPLSLECTVEGTSNPNLYWYRQAAGRGLQLLFYSVGIGQISSEVPQNLSASRPQDRQFILSSKKLLLSDSGFYLCAWSRGGEVTQYFGPGTRLLVL.

This rearrangement joins TRBV5-1 to TRBJ2-7; D not certain. Germline loops: CDR1 SGHRS, CDR2 YFSETQ. V lost 0 bases and J 5 bases, leaving 15 bases between the germline ends. CDR3 size: 15 residues. CDR3 sequence (DNA): TGCGCCAGCAGCTTGGATGGGTCAGACACCAACGAGCAGTACTTC. Translation gives CASSLDGSDTNEQYF.

The chain carries TRBV6-2 or TRBV6-3 and TRBJ2-5; D unclear. Trimming removed 4 bases from V and 4 bases from J, with 4 bases in between. The germline CDR1 and CDR2 sequences are MNHEY and SVGEGT. The CDR3 sequence is 11 residues long. This CDR3 reads CASSSVETQYF. The CDR3 DNA reads TGTGCCAGCAGTTCTGTAGAGACCCAGTACTTC.

V and J are TRBV5-1 and TRBJ1-4; no clear D. Germline-derived CDR1 and CDR2 are SGHRS and YFSETQ. V was clipped by 4 bases and J by 6 bases, with 13 bases between them. The length of the CDR3 is 14 residues. CDR3 region: CASSRMGLDEKLFF. The CDR3 bases are TGCGCCAGCAGCCGAATGGGCCTCGATGAAAAACTGTTTTTT. Based on the CDR3 plus reference TRBV5-1 and TRBJ1-4, the full variable domain is KAGVTQTPRYLIKTRGQQVTLSCSPISGHRSVSWYQQTPGQGLQFLFEYFSETQRNKGNFPGRFSGRQFSNSRSEMNVSTLELGDSALYLCASSRMGLDEKLFFGSGTQLSVL.

V is TRBV6-5 and J is TRBJ2-3, with TRBD2 identical over 7 bases. The germline V gene encodes CDR1 MNHEY and CDR2 SVGAGI. The CDR3 has 15 amino acids. The J segment lost 12 bases and the V segment lost 6 bases, leaving 18 bases of the junction unmatched. CDR3 in amino acids: CASRSPGTTSSVQYF. The CDR3 region has the DNA TGTGCCAGCAGATCACCGGGGACTACTTCTTCAGTTCAGTATTTT.

The chain carries TRBV6-4 and TRBJ2-5, with TRBD1 identical over 7 bases. This CDR3 has 14 residues. CDR1 and CDR2 from the germline V gene are MRHNA and SNTAGT. Trimming removed 6 bases from V and 1 base from J; junction bases left unmatched: 5. CDR3 protein: CASRVWDSQETQYF. Here the CDR3 DNA reads TGTGCCAGCAGGGTTTGGGACAGCCAAGAGACCCAGTACTTC.